This record covers a single T cell receptor beta chain. No antigen is known for it. These data are taken from a study of cytomegalovirus exposure and HLA in healthy donors. Study context: Among about 179 million T cells, an earlier analysis found 117 million unique TCR beta sequences.

Study observations and caveats: Rare sequences made up most TCRs, while some public TCRs were found in many donors.

The CDR3 consists of 14 residues. The V gene's germline CDR1 is MNHEY and CDR2 SVGAGI. Deletions cut 3 bases from V and 5 bases from J, with 14 bases between. Primers for the PCR totalled 60 Vbeta and 13 Jbeta. Generated by immunoSEQ multiplex PCR, the TCRdb table keeps only in-frame clones and is missing some. Of 200,000 to 300,000 clones listed, about four fifths are singletons. The V and J genes are TRBV6-5 and TRBJ2-7; the D gene is possibly TRBD1 (5 bases). Sequencing was performed on PBMCs. The receptor was derived from a woman in her 40s in good health and CMV-seropositive. The CDR3 DNA is TGTGCCAGCAGTTATTCGAAGGGGTACGACGAGCAGTACTTC. It encodes CASSYSKGYDEQYF.